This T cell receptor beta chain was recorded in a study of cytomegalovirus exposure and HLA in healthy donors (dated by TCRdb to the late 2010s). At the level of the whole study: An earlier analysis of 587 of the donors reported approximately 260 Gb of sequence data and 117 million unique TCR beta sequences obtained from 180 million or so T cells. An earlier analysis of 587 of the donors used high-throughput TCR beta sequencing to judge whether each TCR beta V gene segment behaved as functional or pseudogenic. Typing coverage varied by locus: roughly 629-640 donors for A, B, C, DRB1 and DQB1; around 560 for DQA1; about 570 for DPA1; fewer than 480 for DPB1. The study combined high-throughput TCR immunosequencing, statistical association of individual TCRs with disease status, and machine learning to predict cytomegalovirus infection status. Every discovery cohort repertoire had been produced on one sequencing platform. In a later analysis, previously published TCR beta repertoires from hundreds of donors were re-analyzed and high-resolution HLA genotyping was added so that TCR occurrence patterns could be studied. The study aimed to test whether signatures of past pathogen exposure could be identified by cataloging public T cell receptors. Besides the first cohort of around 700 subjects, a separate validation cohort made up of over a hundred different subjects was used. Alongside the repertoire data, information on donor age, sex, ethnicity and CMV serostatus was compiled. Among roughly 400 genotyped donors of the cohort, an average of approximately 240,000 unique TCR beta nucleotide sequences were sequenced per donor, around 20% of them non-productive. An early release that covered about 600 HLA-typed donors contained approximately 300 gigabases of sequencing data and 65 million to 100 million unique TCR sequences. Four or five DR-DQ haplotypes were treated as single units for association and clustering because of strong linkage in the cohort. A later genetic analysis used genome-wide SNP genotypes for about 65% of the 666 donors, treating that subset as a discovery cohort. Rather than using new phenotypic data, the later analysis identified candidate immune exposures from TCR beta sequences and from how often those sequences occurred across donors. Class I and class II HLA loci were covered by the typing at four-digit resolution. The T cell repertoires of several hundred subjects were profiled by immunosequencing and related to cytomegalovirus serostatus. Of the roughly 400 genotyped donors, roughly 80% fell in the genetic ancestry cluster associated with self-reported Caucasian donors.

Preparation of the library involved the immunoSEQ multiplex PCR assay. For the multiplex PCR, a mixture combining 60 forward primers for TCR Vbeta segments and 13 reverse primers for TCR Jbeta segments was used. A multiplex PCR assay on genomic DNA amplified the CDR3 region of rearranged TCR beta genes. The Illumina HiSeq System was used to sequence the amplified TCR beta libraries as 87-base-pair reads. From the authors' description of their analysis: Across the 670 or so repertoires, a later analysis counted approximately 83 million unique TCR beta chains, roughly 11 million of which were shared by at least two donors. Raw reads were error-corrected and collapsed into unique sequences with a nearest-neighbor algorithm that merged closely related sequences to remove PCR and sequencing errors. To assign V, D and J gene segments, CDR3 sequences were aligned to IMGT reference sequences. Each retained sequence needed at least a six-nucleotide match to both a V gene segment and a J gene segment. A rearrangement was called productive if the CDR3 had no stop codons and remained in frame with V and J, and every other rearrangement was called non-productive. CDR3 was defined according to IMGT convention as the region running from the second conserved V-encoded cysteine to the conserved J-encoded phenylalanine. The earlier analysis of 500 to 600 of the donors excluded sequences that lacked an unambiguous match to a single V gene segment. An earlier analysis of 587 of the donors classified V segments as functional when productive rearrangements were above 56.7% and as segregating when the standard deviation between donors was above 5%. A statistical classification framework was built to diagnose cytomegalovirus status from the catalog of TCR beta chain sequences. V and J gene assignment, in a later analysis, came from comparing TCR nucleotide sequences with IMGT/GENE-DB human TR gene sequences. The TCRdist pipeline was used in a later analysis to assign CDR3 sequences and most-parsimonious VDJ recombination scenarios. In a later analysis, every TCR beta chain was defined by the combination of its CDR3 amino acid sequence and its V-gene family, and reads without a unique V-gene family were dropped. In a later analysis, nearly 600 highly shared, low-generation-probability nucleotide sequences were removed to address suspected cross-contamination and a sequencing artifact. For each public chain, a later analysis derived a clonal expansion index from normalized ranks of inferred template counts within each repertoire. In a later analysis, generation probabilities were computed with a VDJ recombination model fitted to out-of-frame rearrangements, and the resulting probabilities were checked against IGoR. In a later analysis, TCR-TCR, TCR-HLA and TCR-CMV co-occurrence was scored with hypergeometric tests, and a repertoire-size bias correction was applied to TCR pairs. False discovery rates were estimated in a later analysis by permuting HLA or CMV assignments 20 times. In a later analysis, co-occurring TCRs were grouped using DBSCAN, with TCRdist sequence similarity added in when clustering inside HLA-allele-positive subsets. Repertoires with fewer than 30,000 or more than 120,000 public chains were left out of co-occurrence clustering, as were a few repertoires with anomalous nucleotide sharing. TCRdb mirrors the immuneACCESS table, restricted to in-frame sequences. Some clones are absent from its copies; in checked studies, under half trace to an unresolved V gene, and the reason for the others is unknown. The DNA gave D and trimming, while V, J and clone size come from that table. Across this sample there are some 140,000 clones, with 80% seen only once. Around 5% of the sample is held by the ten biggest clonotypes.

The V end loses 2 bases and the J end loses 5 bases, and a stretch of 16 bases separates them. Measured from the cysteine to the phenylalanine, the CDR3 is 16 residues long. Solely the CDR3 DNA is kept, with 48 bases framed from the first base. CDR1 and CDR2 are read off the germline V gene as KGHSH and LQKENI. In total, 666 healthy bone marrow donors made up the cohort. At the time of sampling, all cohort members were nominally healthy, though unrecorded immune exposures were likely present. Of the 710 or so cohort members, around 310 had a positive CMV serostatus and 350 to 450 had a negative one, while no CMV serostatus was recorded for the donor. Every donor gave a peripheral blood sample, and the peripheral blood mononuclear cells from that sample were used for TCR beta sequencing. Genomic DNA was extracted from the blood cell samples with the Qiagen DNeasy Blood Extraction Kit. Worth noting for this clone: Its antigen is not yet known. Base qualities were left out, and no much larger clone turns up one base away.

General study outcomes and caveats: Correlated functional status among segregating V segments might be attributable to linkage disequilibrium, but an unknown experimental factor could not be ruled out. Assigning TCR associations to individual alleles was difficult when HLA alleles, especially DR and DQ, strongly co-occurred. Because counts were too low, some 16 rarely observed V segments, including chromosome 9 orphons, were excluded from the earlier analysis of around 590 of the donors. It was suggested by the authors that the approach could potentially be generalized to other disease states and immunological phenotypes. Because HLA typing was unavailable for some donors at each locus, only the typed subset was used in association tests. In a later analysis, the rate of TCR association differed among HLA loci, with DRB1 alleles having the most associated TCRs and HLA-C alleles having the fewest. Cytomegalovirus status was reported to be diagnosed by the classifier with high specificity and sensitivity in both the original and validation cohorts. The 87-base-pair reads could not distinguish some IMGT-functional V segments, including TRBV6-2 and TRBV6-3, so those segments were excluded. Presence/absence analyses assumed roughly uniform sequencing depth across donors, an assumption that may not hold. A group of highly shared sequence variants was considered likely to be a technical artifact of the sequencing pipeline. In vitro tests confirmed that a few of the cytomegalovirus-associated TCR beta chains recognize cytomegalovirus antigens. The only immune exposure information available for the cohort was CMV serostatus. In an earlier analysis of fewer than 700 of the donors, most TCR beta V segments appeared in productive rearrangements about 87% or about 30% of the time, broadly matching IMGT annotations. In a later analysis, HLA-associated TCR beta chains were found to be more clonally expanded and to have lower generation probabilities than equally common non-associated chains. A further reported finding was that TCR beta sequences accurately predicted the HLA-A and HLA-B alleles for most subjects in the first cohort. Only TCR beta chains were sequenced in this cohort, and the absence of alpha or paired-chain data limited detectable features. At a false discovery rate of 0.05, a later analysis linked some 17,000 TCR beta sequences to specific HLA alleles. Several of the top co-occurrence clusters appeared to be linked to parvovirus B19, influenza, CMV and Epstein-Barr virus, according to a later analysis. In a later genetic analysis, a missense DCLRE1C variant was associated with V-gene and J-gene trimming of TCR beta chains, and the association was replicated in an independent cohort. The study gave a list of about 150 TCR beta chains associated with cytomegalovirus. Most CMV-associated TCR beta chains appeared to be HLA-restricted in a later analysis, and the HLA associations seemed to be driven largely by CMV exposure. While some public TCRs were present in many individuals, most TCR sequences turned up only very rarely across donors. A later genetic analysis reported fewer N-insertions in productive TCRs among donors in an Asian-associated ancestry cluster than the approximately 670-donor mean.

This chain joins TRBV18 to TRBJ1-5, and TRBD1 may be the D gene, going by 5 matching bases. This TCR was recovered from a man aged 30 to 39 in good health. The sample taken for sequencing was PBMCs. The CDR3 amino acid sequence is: CASSPRGGNRDQPQHF. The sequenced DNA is TGTGCCAGCTCACCAAGGGGAGGGAATAGGGATCAGCCCCAGCATTTT. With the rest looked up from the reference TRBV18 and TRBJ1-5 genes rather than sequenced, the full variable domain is NAGVMQNPRHLVRRRGQEARLRCSPMKGHSHVYWYRQLPEEGLKFMVYLQKENIIDESGMPKERFSAEFPKEGPSILRIQQVVRGDSAAYFCASSPRGGNRDQPQHFGDGTRLSIL.